This T cell receptor beta chain was documented in a study of cytomegalovirus exposure and HLA in healthy donors. Whole-study results and caveats: A classifier reportedly called cytomegalovirus status with high sensitivity and specificity.

This clone came up a few times. What it recognizes is unknown. A multiplex PCR was run with 60 Vbeta primers and 13 Jbeta primers. Clones were read by immunoSEQ multiplex PCR, and TCRdb kept only the in-frame ones, dropping some. Counted here are roughly 110,000 clones, less than 80% occurring once; the ten biggest clones make up around 7.8%. Germline V gene sequence: CDR1 SGHTA, CDR2 FQGTGA. The trim removed 5 bases at V and 3 bases at J, leaving 14 bases unmatched. This CDR3 spans 19 amino acids. The chain joins TRBV7-3 to TRBJ2-3, with 13 bases matching TRBD2. The clonotype originates from a man aged 25-45 years in good health and CMV-seronegative. Sequenced material: PBMCs. The CDR3 region is CASSPIPGLAGRGTDTQYF. Here the CDR3 DNA reads TGTGCCAGCAGCCCTATTCCGGGACTAGCGGGAAGGGGTACAGATACGCAGTATTTT.